The 25 T cell receptor beta chains in this list originate from one sample, sequenced in a study of beta chain features in type 1 diabetes. Every isolated RNA sample was fully reverse transcribed, so sequencing captured expressed TCRB transcripts. Clones were sequenced by immunoSEQ multiplex PCR, and TCRdb holds only the in-frame ones, with some missing. Here the sample spans roughly 240,000 clones, around 14% being singletons. Material: naive CD4+ T cells from blood. The receptors were gathered from a woman aged 40 to 50 in good health.

A note on this clone: Other nucleotide sequences from this sample produce the same CDR3. The chain uses TRBV18 and TRBJ2-7, with 10 nucleotides matching TRBD1. Trimming cost V 3 bases and J 4 bases; bases outside gene matches: 3. Germline V gives CDR1 KGHSH, CDR2 LQKENI. The CDR3 is 14 amino acids. The CDR3 protein is CASSPLGQGYEQYF. The CDR3 DNA reads as TGTGCCAGCTCACCCCTGGGACAGGGGTACGAGCAGTACTTC.

In this sample, this clone turned up a few times. The CDR3 loop reads CASSVGVSGGDRGQFF. The CDR3 nucleotides read TGTGCCAGCAGCGTCGGGGTTAGCGGGGGGGATCGGGGGCAGTTCTTC. The V and J genes are TRBV9 and TRBJ2-1; 11 bases are a match to TRBD2. The length of the CDR3 is 16 residues. Germline CDR1 SGDLS, CDR2 YYNGEE. The J segment lost 12 bases and the V segment lost 2 bases, leaving 13 bases of the junction unmatched.

This chain joins TRBV2 and TRBJ2-1, with TRBD2 identical over 9 bases. Germline assignment: CDR1 SNHLY and CDR2 FYNNEI. The CDR3 totals 14 residues. J gave up 6 bases and V 6 bases, and 6 bases lay outside the gene matches. The CDR3 here is CASRISGGTNEQFF. Here the CDR3 DNA reads TGTGCCAGCAGAATTAGCGGGGGAACCAATGAGCAGTTCTTC.

This clone occurred a few times. The rearrangement uses TRBV7-2 and TRBJ2-5; 9 bases line up with TRBD1. This CDR3 has 14 amino acids. Germline V gene lookup returns CDR1 SGHTA and CDR2 FQGNSA. The J segment lost 4 bases and the V segment lost 2 bases, leaving 2 bases of the junction unmatched. The DNA for the CDR3 is TGTGCCAGCAGCTTAACAGGGGGCCGAGAGACCCAGTACTTC. It encodes CASSLTGGRETQYF.

This clone was detected only a few times. The chain couples TRBV6-6 to TRBJ1-5, with 9 bases aligning to TRBD1. The length of the CDR3 is 16 residues. Unmatched junction bases numbered 7, after V lost 5 bases and J lost 2 bases. CDR1 and CDR2 from the germline V gene are MNHNY and SVGAGI (reference sequence). The CDR3 DNA is TGTGCCAGCAGTACCACAGGGGGCAGGGGCAATCAGCCCCAGCATTTT. Translating it yields CASSTTGGRGNQPQHF.

The CDR3 nucleotides are TGTGCCAGCAGCTCAAGACTACAGGGGCCTGACACCGGGGAGCTGTTTTTT. This gives the protein CASSSRLQGPDTGELFF. V usage is TRBV11-2 and J usage is TRBJ2-2; 7 bases agree with TRBD1. V trimming: 4 bases; J trimming: 3 bases; junction bases outside the gene matches: 11. The germline V gene encodes CDR1 SGHAT and CDR2 FQNNGV. The CDR3 spans 17 residues.

The chain is built from TRBV25-1 and TRBJ1-5; TRBD1 matches 7 bases. The CDR3 length is 16 residues. CDR1 is MGHDK, CDR2 SYGVNS, per germline. With V trimmed by 9 bases and J by 4 bases, 15 bases remained unmatched. CDR3 coding DNA: TGTGCCAGTGATCCCCGACAGGGTGCACCTAATCAGCCCCAGCATTTT. Translation gives CASDPRQGAPNQPQHF.

This clone was seen at least ten times. V and J are TRBV15 and TRBJ2-1; D possibly corresponds to TRBD1 (5 bases). The length of the CDR3 is 13 residues. CDR1 LNHNV and CDR2 YYDKDF come from the germline V gene (reference sequence). Trimming removed 5 bases at V and 10 bases at J, with 15 bases between. For the CDR3, the DNA is TGTGCCACCAGCGAAAGGGGTCGGGCGGAGCAGTTCTTC. Protein sequence: CATSERGRAEQFF.

The chain couples TRBV28 to TRBJ2-5; 8 bases are a match to TRBD2. V lost 2 bases and J lost 5; bases outside the gene matches: 7. This CDR3 contains 15 residues. CDR1 and CDR2 (germline): MDHEN, SYDVKM. CDR3 sequence (DNA): TGTGCCAGCAGTTTAGCGGGGGGCAGCCTGGAGACCCAGTACTTC. As protein: CASSLAGGSLETQYF.

The chain couples TRBV19 to TRBJ2-3; TRBD1 matches at 10 bases. Per the germline V gene, CDR1 is LNHDA and CDR2 is SQIVND (reference sequence). J was trimmed by 5 bases and V by 5 bases; bases with no gene match: 10. This CDR3 is built from 16 residues. The CDR3 region has the DNA TGTGCCAGTAGTCTCAACGGACAGGGGGTTGGAGATACGCAGTATTTT. Residues: CASSLNGQGVGDTQYF. The variable domain in full, with the rest retrieved from reference TRBV19 and TRBJ2-3, is DGGITQSPKYLFRKEGQNVTLSCEQNLNHDAMYWYRQDPGQGLRLIYYSQIVNDFQKGDIAEGYSVSREKKESFPLTVTSAQKNPTAFYLCASSLNGQGVGDTQYFGPGTRLTVL.

V and J are TRBV5-4 and TRBJ2-2; no clear D gene. V lost 4 bases and J 4 bases, leaving 8 bases between the germline ends. Per the germline V gene, CDR1 is SGHNT and CDR2 is YYREEE (reference sequence). The CDR3 is 13 amino acids. For the CDR3, the DNA is TGTGCCAGCAGCCTCACCAGCACCGGGGAGCTGTTTTTT. Its translation: CASSLTSTGELFF.

This clone was detected only a few times. This sequence joins TRBV4-1 and TRBJ2-2; 8 bases align to TRBD2. The V segment lost 7 bases and the J segment 5 bases; nucleotides outside the gene matches: 9. Germline CDR1 and CDR2: MGHRA and YSYEKL. The CDR3 contains 15 residues. For the CDR3, the DNA is TGCGCCAGCAAAGAGCGGGGGCTGTTGACCGGGGAGCTGTTTTTT. It is translated as CASKERGLLTGELFF.

The chain employs TRBV5-1 and TRBJ2-4; 8 positions agree with TRBD2. This CDR3 region has 14 residues. Germline-derived CDR1 and CDR2 are SGHRS and YFSETQ. V trimming: 4 bases; J trimming: 7 bases; junction bases outside the gene matches: 7. The CDR3 nucleotides are TGCGCCAGCAGCCCCGGGGGGGGTGGGAACATTCAGTACTTC. Translation: CASSPGGGGNIQYF.

V is TRBV5-1 and J is TRBJ2-1, with D perhaps TRBD1 (5 bases). Trimming pared 5 bases from V and 7 bases from J, leaving 10 bases between. Germline loops: CDR1 SGHRS, CDR2 YFSETQ. The CDR3 runs to 12 residues. In nucleotides, the CDR3 is TGCGCCAGCAGTCCAGGGTTGAATGAGCAGTTCTTC. It translates to CASSPGLNEQFF.

The CDR3 is CASSPGRPNEKLFF. The CDR3 coding sequence is TGTGCCAGCTCACCAGGGAGGCCTAATGAAAAACTGTTTTTT. The V gene is TRBV18, the J gene TRBJ1-4; no clear D. Germline CDR1 KGHSH, CDR2 LQKENI. Trimming removed 2 bases from V and 3 bases from J, with 7 bases in between. This CDR3 is built from 14 residues.

The chain carries TRBV27 and TRBJ1-3; the D is unclear. Germline values: CDR1 MNHEY, CDR2 SMNVEV (reference sequence). The CDR3 loop spans 15 amino acids. Trimming pared 1 base from V and 0 bases from J, leaving 7 bases between. The CDR3 DNA reads as TGTGCCAGCAGTTTATACCCAGGCTCTGGAAACACCATATATTTT. Translated, it gives CASSLYPGSGNTIYF.

This chain connects TRBV14 to TRBJ2-1, with a tentative D call TRBD1 (6 bases). The ends were cut back, 0 bases at V and 6 bases at J, with 12 bases in the middle. Germline CDR1 SGHDN, CDR2 FVKESK. This CDR3 is 15 amino acids long. CDR3 amino acids: CASSQENRVTNEQFF. As DNA, the CDR3 is TGTGCCAGCAGCCAAGAGAACAGGGTAACCAATGAGCAGTTCTTC.

This clone came up a few times. CDR3 sequence: CASSPKEGGGNYEQYF. The CDR3 region has the DNA TGTGCCAGCTCACCCAAAGAGGGTGGGGGCAACTACGAGCAGTACTTC. V is TRBV18 and J is TRBJ2-7, with D possibly TRBD1 on 6 matching bases. Trimming took off 3 bases at V and 3 bases at J, with 18 bases between the two ends. CDR1 and CDR2 (germline): KGHSH, LQKENI. This CDR3 comprises 16 residues.

The chain employs TRBV5-4 and TRBJ2-5; 10 bases agree with TRBD1. The CDR3 runs 17 residues. Germline V lookup: CDR1 SGHNT, CDR2 YYREEE (reference sequence). V lost 4 bases, J lost 5 bases, and 14 bases stayed unmatched. The DNA of the CDR3 is TGTGCCAGCAGCGGGGTGGGCACCAGACAGGGGGCCGAGACCCAGTACTTC. Its translation is CASSGVGTRQGAETQYF.

This clone was seen more than once but under ten times. CDR3 region: CASSLSGQGVGGYTF. CDR3 nucleotides: TGTGCCAGCAGCTTAAGTGGTCAGGGGGTCGGAGGCTACACCTTC. This chain uses TRBV7-9 with TRBJ1-2; 7 nucleotides align to TRBD1. V gave up 2 bases and J gave up 8 bases; unmatched junction bases: 11. The CDR3 runs to 15 residues. Looked up from germline, CDR1 is SEHNR and CDR2 is FQNEAQ (reference sequence).

Remarks on this clone: The sample has other DNA sequences that encode this CDR3 too. The chain couples TRBV2 to TRBJ1-5; no firm D call. V was shortened by 6 bases and J by 1 base, with 10 bases between the two germline ends. This CDR3 contains 14 residues. Germline loops: CDR1 SNHLY, CDR2 FYNNEI. The CDR3 region is CASSEVESNQPQHF. The CDR3 coding sequence is TGTGCCAGCAGCGAGGTAGAGAGCAATCAGCCCCAGCATTTT.

This clone has just a few counts. The V gene is TRBV29-1, the J gene TRBJ2-2, with 16 bases lining up with TRBD2. The V and J ends lost 7 bases and 7 bases, in that order; junction bases with no gene match: 12. This CDR3 has 17 residues. Germline CDR1 reads SQVTM; CDR2 reads ANQGSEA. The CDR3 is CSADGTSGGGADGELFF. The CDR3 DNA reads TGCAGCGCGGATGGGACTAGCGGGGGGGGAGCCGACGGGGAGCTGTTTTTT.

This sequence joins TRBV18 and TRBJ2-2; TRBD1 aligns across 9 bases. V was clipped by 2 bases and J by 3 bases; unmatched bases: 7. Looked up from germline, CDR1 is KGHSH and CDR2 is LQKENI. CDR3 length: 17 residues. The CDR3 DNA reads as TGTGCCAGCTCACCAGAGGACAGGGGATGGCACACCGGGGAGCTGTTTTTT. It codes for CASSPEDRGWHTGELFF.

This clone was observed a handful of times. The gene calls are TRBV2 and TRBJ1-2, with D unclear. This CDR3 spans 15 amino acids. CDR1 is SNHLY, CDR2 FYNNEI, per germline. V lost 3 bases to trimming and J lost 4 bases, with 15 bases between them. The CDR3 DNA sequence: TGTGCCAGCAGTGATCCTGGAGAGGGAAGCTATGGCTACACCTTC. Encoded protein: CASSDPGEGSYGYTF.

This clone has a handful of counts. J is TRBJ2-7 and V is TRBV9; D might be TRBD1 (5 bases). Germline CDR1 is SGDLS and CDR2 is YYNGEE. This CDR3 is built from 17 residues. Trimming took 0 bases from V and 4 from J, leaving 20 bases between them. CDR3 sequence: CASSVGTRGLDLYEQYF. Here the CDR3 DNA reads TGTGCCAGCAGCGTAGGAACAAGGGGCCTGGACCTTTACGAGCAGTACTTC.